This TCR beta chain was captured in a study of cytomegalovirus exposure and HLA in healthy donors. The CDR3 length is 15 residues. The junction had 2 bases not matched to a gene; V was cut back by 2 bases and J by 0 bases. CDR1 and CDR2 from the germline V gene are GTSNPN and SVGIG (reference sequence). 60 Vbeta and 13 Jbeta primers were used in PCR. Libraries were prepared by immunoSEQ multiplex PCR; TCRdb keeps only in-frame clonotypes and omits some of them. The data hold over 150,000 clones, with approximately 85% observed a single time. This TCR was recovered from a man aged 30 to 39 in good health and CMV-seropositive. Sequencing was carried out using PBMCs. The chain links TRBV30 to TRBJ2-2, with 8 bases fitting TRBD1. The CDR3 sequence is CAWSSGGANTGELFF. DNA for the CDR3: TGTGCCTGGAGTTCAGGGGGCGCGAACACCGGGGAGCTGTTTTTT. Combining the CDR3 with reference TRBV30 and TRBJ2-2 gives the whole variable domain SQTIHQWPATLVQPVGSPLSLECTVEGTSNPNLYWYRQAAGRGLQLLFYSVGIGQISSEVPQNLSASRPQDRQFILSSKKLLLSDSGFYLCAWSSGGANTGELFFGEGSRLTVL.